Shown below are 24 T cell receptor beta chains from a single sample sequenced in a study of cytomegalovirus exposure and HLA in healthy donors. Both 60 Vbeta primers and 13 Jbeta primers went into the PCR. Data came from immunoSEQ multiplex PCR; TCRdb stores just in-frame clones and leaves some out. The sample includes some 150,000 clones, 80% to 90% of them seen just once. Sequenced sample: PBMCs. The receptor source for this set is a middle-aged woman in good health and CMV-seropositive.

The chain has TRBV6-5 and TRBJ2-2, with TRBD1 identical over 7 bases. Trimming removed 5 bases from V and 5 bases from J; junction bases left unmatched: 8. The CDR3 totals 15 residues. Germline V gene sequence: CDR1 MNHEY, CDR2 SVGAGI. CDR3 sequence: CASSPRQGGTGELFF. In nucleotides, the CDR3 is TGTGCCAGCAGTCCCCGACAGGGCGGGACCGGGGAGCTGTTTTTT.

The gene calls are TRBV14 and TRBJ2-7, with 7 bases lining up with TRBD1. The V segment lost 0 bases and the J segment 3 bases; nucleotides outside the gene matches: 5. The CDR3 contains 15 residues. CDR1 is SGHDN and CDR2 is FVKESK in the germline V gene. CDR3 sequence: CASSQELGQYYEQYF. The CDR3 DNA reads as TGTGCCAGCAGCCAAGAGTTGGGACAGTACTACGAGCAGTACTTC.

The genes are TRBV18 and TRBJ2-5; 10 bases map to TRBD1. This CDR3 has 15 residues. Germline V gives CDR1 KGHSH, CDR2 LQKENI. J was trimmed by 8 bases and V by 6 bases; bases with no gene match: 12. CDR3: CASSPSTGGAGTQYF. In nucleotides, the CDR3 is TGTGCCAGCTCTCCCTCGACAGGGGGCGCAGGAACCCAGTACTTC.

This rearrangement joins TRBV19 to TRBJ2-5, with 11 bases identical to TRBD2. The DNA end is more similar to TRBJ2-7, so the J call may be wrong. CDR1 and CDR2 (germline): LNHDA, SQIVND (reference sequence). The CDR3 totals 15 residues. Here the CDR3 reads CASSDTSGSVDEQYF. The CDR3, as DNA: TGTGCCAGTAGTGATACTAGCGGGAGTGTGGACGAGCAGTACTTC.

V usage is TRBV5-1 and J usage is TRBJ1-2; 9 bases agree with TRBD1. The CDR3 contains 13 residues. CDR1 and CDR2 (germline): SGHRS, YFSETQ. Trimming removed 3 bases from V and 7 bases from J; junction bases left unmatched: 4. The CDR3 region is CASSSGQGSGYTF. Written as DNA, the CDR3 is TGCGCCAGCAGCTCGGGACAGGGTAGTGGCTACACCTTC.

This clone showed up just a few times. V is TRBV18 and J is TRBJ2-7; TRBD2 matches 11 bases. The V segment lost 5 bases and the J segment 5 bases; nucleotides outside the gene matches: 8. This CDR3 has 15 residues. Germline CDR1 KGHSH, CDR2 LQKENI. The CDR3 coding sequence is TGTGCCAGCTCAGAGACCGGGACTAGCGGACACGAGCAGTACTTC. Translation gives CASSETGTSGHEQYF. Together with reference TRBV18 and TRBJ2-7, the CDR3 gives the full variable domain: NAGVMQNPRHLVRRRGQEARLRCSPMKGHSHVYWYRQLPEEGLKFMVYLQKENIIDESGMPKERFSAEFPKEGPSILRIQQVVRGDSAAYFCASSETGTSGHEQYFGPGTRLTVT.

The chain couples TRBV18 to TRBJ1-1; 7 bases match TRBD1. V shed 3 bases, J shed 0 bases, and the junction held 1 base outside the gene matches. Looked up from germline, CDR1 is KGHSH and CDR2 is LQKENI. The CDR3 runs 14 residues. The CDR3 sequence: CASSPGTVNTEAFF. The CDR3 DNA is TGTGCCAGCTCACCCGGGACAGTGAACACTGAAGCTTTCTTT.

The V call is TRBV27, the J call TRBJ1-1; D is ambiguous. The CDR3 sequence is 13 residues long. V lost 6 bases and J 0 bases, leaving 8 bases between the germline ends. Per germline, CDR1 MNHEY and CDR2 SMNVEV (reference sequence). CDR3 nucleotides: TGTGCCAGCAGGCCCGGGGTGAACACTGAAGCTTTCTTT. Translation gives CASRPGVNTEAFF.

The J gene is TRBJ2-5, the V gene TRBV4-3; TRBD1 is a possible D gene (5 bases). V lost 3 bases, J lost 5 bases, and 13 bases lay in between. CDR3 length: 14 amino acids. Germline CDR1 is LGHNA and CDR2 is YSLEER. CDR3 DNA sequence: TGCGCCAGCAGCCAGGTACAGGTTGGGGAGACCCAGTACTTC. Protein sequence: CASSQVQVGETQYF.

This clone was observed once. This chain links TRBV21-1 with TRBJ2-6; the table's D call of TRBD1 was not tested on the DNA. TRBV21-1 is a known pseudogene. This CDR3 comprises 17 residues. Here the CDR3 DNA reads TGTGCCAGCAGCAGTGGGGGACAGGCCTCTGGGGCCAACGTCCTGACTTTC. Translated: CASSSGGQASGANVLTF.

The CDR3 nucleotides are TGTGCCAGCAGCCCCGGGACAGGGGGGAGGTATGGCTACACCTTC. It is translated as CASSPGTGGRYGYTF. V gene TRBV7-2 combines with J gene TRBJ1-2; 11 bases are shared with TRBD1. This CDR3 has 15 amino acids. The germline V gene has CDR1 SGHTA and CDR2 FQGNSA. V was pared by 5 bases and J by 5 bases, with 7 bases of the junction left unmatched.

Written as DNA, the CDR3 is TGTGCCAGCAGTGGGTTAGCGGGGGGACACCAAGAGACCCAGTACTTC. As protein: CASSGLAGGHQETQYF. The chain combines TRBV28 with TRBJ2-5, with 10 nucleotides matching TRBD2. This CDR3 is 16 amino acids long. Germline trimming cut 5 bases from V and 0 bases from J; bases unmatched to any gene: 6. CDR1 and CDR2 from the germline V gene are MDHEN and SYDVKM.

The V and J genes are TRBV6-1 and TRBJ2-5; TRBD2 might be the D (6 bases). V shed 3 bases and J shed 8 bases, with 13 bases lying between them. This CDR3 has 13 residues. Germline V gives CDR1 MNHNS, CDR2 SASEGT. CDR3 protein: CASSDMGGFTQYF. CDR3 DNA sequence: TGTGCCAGCAGTGACATGGGGGGATTCACCCAGTACTTC.

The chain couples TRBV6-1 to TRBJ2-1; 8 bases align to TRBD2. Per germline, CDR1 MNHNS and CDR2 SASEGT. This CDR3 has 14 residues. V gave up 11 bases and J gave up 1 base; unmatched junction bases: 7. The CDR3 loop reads CALWSGSSYNEQFF. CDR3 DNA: TGTGCCCTCTGGAGCGGGAGTTCCTACAATGAGCAGTTCTTC.

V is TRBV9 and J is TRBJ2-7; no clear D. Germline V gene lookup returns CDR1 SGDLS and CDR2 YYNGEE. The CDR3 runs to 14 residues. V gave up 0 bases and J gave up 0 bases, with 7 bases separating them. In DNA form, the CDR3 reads TGTGCCAGCAGCGTAGCGTCTAGCTCCTACGAGCAGTACTTC. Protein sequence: CASSVASSSYEQYF. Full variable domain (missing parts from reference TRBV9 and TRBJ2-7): DSGVTQTPKHLITATGQRVTLRCSPRSGDLSVYWYQQSLDQGLQFLIQYYNGEERAKGNILERFSAQQFPDLHSELNLSSLELGDSALYFCASSVASSSYEQYFGPGTRLTVT.

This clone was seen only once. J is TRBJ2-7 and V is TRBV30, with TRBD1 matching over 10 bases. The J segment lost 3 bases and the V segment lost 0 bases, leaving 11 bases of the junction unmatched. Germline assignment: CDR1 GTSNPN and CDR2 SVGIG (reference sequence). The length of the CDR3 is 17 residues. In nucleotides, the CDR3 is TGTGCCTGGAGTGTACTTTTAAGGAGGACAGGGGGCTACGAGCAGTACTTC. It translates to CAWSVLLRRTGGYEQYF. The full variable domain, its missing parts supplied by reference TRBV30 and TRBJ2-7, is SQTIHQWPATLVQPVGSPLSLECTVEGTSNPNLYWYRQAAGRGLQLLFYSVGIGQISSEVPQNLSASRPQDRQFILSSKKLLLSDSGFYLCAWSVLLRRTGGYEQYFGPGTRLTVT.

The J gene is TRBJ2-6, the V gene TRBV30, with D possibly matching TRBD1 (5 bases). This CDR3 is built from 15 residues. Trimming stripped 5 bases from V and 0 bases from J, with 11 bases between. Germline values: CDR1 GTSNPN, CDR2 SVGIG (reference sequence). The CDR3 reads CAWGAKSSGANVLTF. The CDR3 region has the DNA TGTGCCTGGGGGGCGAAGAGCTCTGGGGCCAACGTCCTGACTTTC.

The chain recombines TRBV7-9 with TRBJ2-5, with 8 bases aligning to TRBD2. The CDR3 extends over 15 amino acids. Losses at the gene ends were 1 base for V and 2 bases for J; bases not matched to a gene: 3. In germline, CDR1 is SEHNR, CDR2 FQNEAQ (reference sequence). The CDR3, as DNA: TGTGCCAGCAGCTTAGTAGCGGGAAGACAAGAGACCCAGTACTTC. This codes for CASSLVAGRQETQYF.

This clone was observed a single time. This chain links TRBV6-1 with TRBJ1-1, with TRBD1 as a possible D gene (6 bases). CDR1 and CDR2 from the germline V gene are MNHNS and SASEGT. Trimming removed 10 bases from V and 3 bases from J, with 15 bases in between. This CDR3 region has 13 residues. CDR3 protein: CAIRGGWDTEAFF. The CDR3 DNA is TGTGCCATAAGGGGGGGATGGGACACTGAAGCTTTCTTT.

Written as DNA, the CDR3 is TGTGCCAGTAGTGACGCCGGGACAGGTGGGACTGAAGCTTTCTTT. Its translation is CASSDAGTGGTEAFF. V usage is TRBV19 and J usage is TRBJ1-1; 8 nucleotides match TRBD1. The CDR3 sequence is 15 residues long. Trimming cost V 5 bases and J 5 bases; bases outside gene matches: 10. Germline lookup yields CDR1 LNHDA and CDR2 SQIVND (reference sequence).

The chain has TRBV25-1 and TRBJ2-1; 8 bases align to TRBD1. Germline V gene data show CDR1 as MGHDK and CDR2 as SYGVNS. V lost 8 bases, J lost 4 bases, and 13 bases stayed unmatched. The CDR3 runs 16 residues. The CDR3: CASLNSGTGKYNEQFF. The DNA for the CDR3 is TGTGCCAGCCTCAATTCCGGGACAGGCAAATACAATGAGCAGTTCTTC.

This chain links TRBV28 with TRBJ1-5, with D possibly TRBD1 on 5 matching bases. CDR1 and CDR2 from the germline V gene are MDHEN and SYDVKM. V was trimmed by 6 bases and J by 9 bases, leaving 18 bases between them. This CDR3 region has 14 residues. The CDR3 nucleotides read TGTGCCAGCAGCCCTGACAGCTCCCAGAGGCCCCAGCATTTT. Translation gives CASSPDSSQRPQHF.

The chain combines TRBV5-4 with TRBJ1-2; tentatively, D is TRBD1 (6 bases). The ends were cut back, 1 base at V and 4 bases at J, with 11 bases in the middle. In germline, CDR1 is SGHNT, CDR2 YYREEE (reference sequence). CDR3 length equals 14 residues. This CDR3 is CASSLSQGSYGYTF. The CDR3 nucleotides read TGTGCCAGCAGCTTGTCTCAGGGGAGCTATGGCTACACCTTC.

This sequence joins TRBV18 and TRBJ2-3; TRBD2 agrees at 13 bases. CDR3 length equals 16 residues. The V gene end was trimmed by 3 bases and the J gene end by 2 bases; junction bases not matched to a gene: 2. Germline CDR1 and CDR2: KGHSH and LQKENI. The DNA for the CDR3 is TGTGCCAGCTCACCGACTAGCGGGGGGCTCACAGATACGCAGTATTTT. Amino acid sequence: CASSPTSGGLTDTQYF.